Listed below are T cell receptor beta chains from one sample, sequenced in a study of shared clonotypes between healthy human individuals. Clones were read by immunoSEQ multiplex PCR, and TCRdb kept only the in-frame ones, dropping some. The sample carries around 2,000,000 clones, approximately 94% recorded once. What was sequenced was naive CD8+ T cells from PBMCs. The receptors come from a man aged 18-30 years in good health. Some clones in this sample may be carry-over from other donors' samples. Each CDR3 is given with its conserved first and last residue. The D gene is left open where the match is weak. The size field is filled for only some rows; it gives once, few, many or a size class.

TRBD1,TRBV27,TRBJ1-6,NA,16,TGTGCCAGCAGTTTTGTTCAGGGGGGTTTCGATTCACCCCTCCACTTT,CASSFVQGGFDSPLHF
NA,TRBV15,TRBJ2-2,NA,17,TGTGCCACCAGCAGAGATGTTTCAGCCCGGAACACCGGGGAGCTGTTTTTT,CATSRDVSARNTGELFF
NA,TRBV27,TRBJ2-7,NA,17,TGTGCCAGCAGTTTCGACCTTCGGACAGCCTTCTCCTACGAGCAGTACTTC,CASSFDLRTAFSYEQYF
NA,TRBV19,TRBJ1-2,once,15,TGTGCCAGTAGTATGCCCGGGGACCTTATATATGGCTACACCTTC,CASSMPGDLIYGYTF
NA,TRBV2,TRBJ2-7,once,14,TGTGCCAGCAGTCCTCCCGAGGGGGTAGGCGAGCAGTACTTC,CASSPPEGVGEQYF
NA,TRBV19,TRBJ2-3,NA,12,TGTGCCAGTAAGTCTAGCGCAGATACGCAGTATTTT,CASKSSADTQYF
NA,TRBV5-1,TRBJ2-1,once,15,TGCGCCAGCAGCTTGGGGGACCCCGTGAGTAACGAGCAGTTCTTC,CASSLGDPVSNEQFF
NA,TRBV11-2,TRBJ1-5,NA,16,TGTGCCAGCAGCCTCGGGGGCTCCATGAGCAATCAGCCCCAGCATTTT,CASSLGGSMSNQPQHF
TRBD1,TRBV9,TRBJ1-3,NA,17,TGTGCCAGCAGCGAAAGGGGTGGACAGGGCCTAGGAAACACCATATATTTT,CASSERGGQGLGNTIYF
NA,TRBV28,TRBJ2-5,NA,14,TGTGCCAGCAGTTTATTCGCCAACCAAGAGACCCAGTACTTC,CASSLFANQETQYF
NA,TRBV14,TRBJ2-1,NA,17,TGTGCCAGCAGCCAAGGGCCAGGGTCGAGCTCCTACAATGAGCAGTTCTTC,CASSQGPGSSSYNEQFF
NA,TRBV21-1,TRBJ1-2,once,13,TGTGCCAGCAGCAAGAGAGTTAACTATGGCTACACCTTC,CASSKRVNYGYTF
TRBD1,TRBV5-5,TRBJ1-1,once,17,TGTGCCAGCAGCTACGACGGGACAGCAGTCATGAACACTGAAGCTTTCTTT,CASSYDGTAVMNTEAFF
TRBD1,TRBV5-8,TRBJ2-1,NA,16,TGTGCCAGCAGCTTGGGAGCAGGGGGATTCTACAATGAGCAGTTCTTC,CASSLGAGGFYNEQFF
NA,TRBV9,TRBJ2-1,NA,15,TGTGCCAGCAGCGTAGTATCTAGTGAGTGGAATGAGCAGTTCTTC,CASSVVSSEWNEQFF
NA,TRBV7-9,TRBJ1-2,few,16,TGTGCCAGCAGCCCGGTCGGCGGGGAGGAGCGAGATGGCTACACCTTC,CASSPVGGEERDGYTF
TRBD2,TRBV15,TRBJ2-2,NA,14,TGTGCCACCAGCGAGCGGGAATACACCGGGGAGCTGTTTTTT,CATSEREYTGELFF
NA,TRBV7-8,TRBJ2-1,NA,15,TGTGCCAGCAGCTTAAGGGACTTTTTCAACAATGAGCAGTTCTTC,CASSLRDFFNNEQFF
NA,TRBV7-9,TRBJ2-1,NA,16,TGTGCCAGCAGCTCCCGGCTTGCGGGAATCTACAATGAGCAGTTCTTC,CASSSRLAGIYNEQFF
NA,TRBV6-5,TRBJ2-7,NA,15,TGTGCCAGCAGTTACTTGGGCGTCCGGTCCTACGAGCAGTACTTC,CASSYLGVRSYEQYF
TRBD1,TRBV15,TRBJ2-7,NA,15,TGTGCCACCAGCGACCCTGGACAGGGTTACTACGAGCAGTACTTC,CATSDPGQGYYEQYF
NA,TRBV4-3,TRBJ2-7,NA,16,TGCGCCAGCAGCCAAGATAGGGGGACGGGGACCTACGAGCAGTACTTC,CASSQDRGTGTYEQYF
TRBD2,TRBV27,TRBJ2-7,NA,15,TGTGCCAGCAGTTTGTCGGGACTAGCGGGAGAGTGGCAGTACTTC,CASSLSGLAGEWQYF
TRBD2,TRBV7-2,TRBJ2-1,NA,15,TGTGCCAGCAGCTTACTAGCGGGAACCTACAATGAGCAGTTCTTC,CASSLLAGTYNEQFF
TRBD1,TRBV28,TRBJ2-5,NA,17,TGTGCCAGCAGTCCGGCTGAGGGGGCACTGAACCAAGAGACCCAGTACTTC,CASSPAEGALNQETQYF
NA,TRBV7-9,TRBJ2-2,NA,14,TGTGCCAGCACCATTGGACAGAACACCGGGGAGCTGTTTTTT,CASTIGQNTGELFF
NA,TRBV11-2,TRBJ2-1,NA,14,TGTGCCAGCAGCTTAGCGGGCAGGGGCAATGAGCAGTTCTTC,CASSLAGRGNEQFF
NA,TRBV5-1,TRBJ2-7,NA,16,TGCGCCAGCAGCTTGGGGCGCGGGCCTAACTCCGACGAGCAGTACTTC,CASSLGRGPNSDEQYF
NA,TRBV14,TRBJ2-7,NA,13,TGTGCCAGCGGAACTCGTCTCTCCTACGAGCAGTACTTC,CASGTRLSYEQYF
NA,TRBV28,TRBJ1-5,NA,17,TGTGCCAGCAGTTCTTATTATACAGGGTTTAGCAATCAGCCCCAGCATTTT,CASSSYYTGFSNQPQHF
NA,TRBV28,TRBJ2-7,once,17,TGTGCCAGCAGTTTAAGCGTTCGGCCAGGCCCAGGGTACGAGCAGTACTTC,CASSLSVRPGPGYEQYF
TRBD1,TRBV13,TRBJ2-5,once,17,TGTGCCAGCAGCTTACCCCGGACAGGGCCGTTTCGGGAGACCCAGTACTTC,CASSLPRTGPFRETQYF
NA,TRBV4-1,TRBJ2-7,NA,17,TGCGCCAGCAGCCAAGAATCCTTACAGGGAAGACCCTACGAGCAGTACTTC,CASSQESLQGRPYEQYF
NA,TRBV5-5,TRBJ2-7,NA,16,TGTGCCAGCAGCTTGGAAGGAAATAGCGGATCCTACGAGCAGTACTTC,CASSLEGNSGSYEQYF
NA,TRBV19,TRBJ1-1,NA,11,TGTGCCAGTTCGGACGGCGGGGAGGCTTTCTTT,CASSDGGEAFF
NA,TRBV5-1,TRBJ2-7,NA,14,TGCGCCAGCAGCTACGGGACTCAGAACTACGAGCAGTACTTC,CASSYGTQNYEQYF
NA,TRBV14,TRBJ2-1,NA,13,TGTGCCAGCAGCCTGGGTCGTTACAATGAGCAGTTCTTC,CASSLGRYNEQFF
NA,TRBV19,TRBJ2-7,NA,14,TGTGCCAGTAGTTTATCGTCGGGGATATGGGAGCAGTACTTC,CASSLSSGIWEQYF
NA,TRBV27,TRBJ2-7,NA,17,TGTGCCAGCAGTTCAAGCAGGCAGGGGATTAGCTCCTACGAGCAGTACTTC,CASSSSRQGISSYEQYF
NA,TRBV27,TRBJ2-2,NA,14,TGTGCCAGCAGTTTATTGCGGACGGGCCGGGAGCTGTTTTTT,CASSLLRTGRELFF
NA,TRBV5-1,TRBJ2-5,NA,17,TGCGCCAGCAGCTTGGAGGGGACCGGGAGGGACAGGGAGACCCAGTACTTC,CASSLEGTGRDRETQYF
TRBD2,TRBV5-4,TRBJ2-1,once,16,TGTGCCAGCAGCGGGACTAGCGGGAACTCCTACAATGAGCAGTTCTTC,CASSGTSGNSYNEQFF
NA,TRBV6-5,TRBJ1-2,few,15,TGTGCCAGCAGTTACGGGCGGGGAACCAACTATGGCTACACCTTC,CASSYGRGTNYGYTF
NA,TRBV4-1,TRBJ1-1,NA,16,TGCGCCAGCAGCCACTCAGGGACGGGCGCGAACACTGAAGCTTTCTTT,CASSHSGTGANTEAFF
NA,TRBV9,TRBJ1-2,NA,15,TGTGCCAGCAGCCCATGGGACGGCCCTAACTATGGCTACACCTTC,CASSPWDGPNYGYTF
TRBD2,TRBV7-2,TRBJ2-2,NA,16,TGTGCCAGCAGCTTAGCGCGGGAGGGGGTGCCCGGGGAGCTGTTTTTT,CASSLAREGVPGELFF
NA,TRBV5-6,TRBJ1-2,NA,13,TGTGCCAGCAGCCCCGGGGGGGGCTATGGCTACACCTTC,CASSPGGGYGYTF
TRBD1,TRBV27,TRBJ1-4,NA,15,TGTGCCAGCAGCCTATATACAGGGGTCTACGAAAAACTGTTTTTT,CASSLYTGVYEKLFF
NA,TRBV6-5,TRBJ1-1,NA,12,TGTGCCAGCACCGACGGGGGGAGCGAAGCTTTCTTT,CASTDGGSEAFF
TRBD2,TRBV13,TRBJ2-7,NA,16,TGTGCCAGCAGCTCCACCCGGGCGGGAGAGCTCCACGAGCAGTACTTC,CASSSTRAGELHEQYF
NA,TRBV12-5,TRBJ1-2,NA,13,TGTGCTAGTTCCAGGGGAGCTAACTATGGCTACACCTTC,CASSRGANYGYTF
NA,TRBV30,TRBJ1-5,NA,13,TGTGCCTGGAGCGGGGATAGCAATCAGCCCCAGCATTTT,CAWSGDSNQPQHF
NA,TRBV7-8,TRBJ2-7,NA,13,TGTGCCAGCGAGGGGCAGCTCTCCTACGAGCAGTACTTC,CASEGQLSYEQYF
NA,TRBV5-6,TRBJ2-1,once,13,TGTGCCAGCAGCTTGGACGTCTACAATGAGCAGTTCTTC,CASSLDVYNEQFF
NA,TRBV28,TRBJ2-3,once,15,TGTGCCAGCAGTCCCCAAGTCGGGAGAGGAGATACGCAGTATTTT,CASSPQVGRGDTQYF
TRBD1,TRBV11-2,TRBJ2-2,NA,17,TGTGCCAGCGGATACCCGACAGGGGGCGCTTGGACCGGGGAGCTGTTTTTT,CASGYPTGGAWTGELFF
NA,TRBV4-3,TRBJ2-1,NA,12,TGCGCCAGCAGCTCTCTAGCCAATGAGCAGTTCTTC,CASSSLANEQFF